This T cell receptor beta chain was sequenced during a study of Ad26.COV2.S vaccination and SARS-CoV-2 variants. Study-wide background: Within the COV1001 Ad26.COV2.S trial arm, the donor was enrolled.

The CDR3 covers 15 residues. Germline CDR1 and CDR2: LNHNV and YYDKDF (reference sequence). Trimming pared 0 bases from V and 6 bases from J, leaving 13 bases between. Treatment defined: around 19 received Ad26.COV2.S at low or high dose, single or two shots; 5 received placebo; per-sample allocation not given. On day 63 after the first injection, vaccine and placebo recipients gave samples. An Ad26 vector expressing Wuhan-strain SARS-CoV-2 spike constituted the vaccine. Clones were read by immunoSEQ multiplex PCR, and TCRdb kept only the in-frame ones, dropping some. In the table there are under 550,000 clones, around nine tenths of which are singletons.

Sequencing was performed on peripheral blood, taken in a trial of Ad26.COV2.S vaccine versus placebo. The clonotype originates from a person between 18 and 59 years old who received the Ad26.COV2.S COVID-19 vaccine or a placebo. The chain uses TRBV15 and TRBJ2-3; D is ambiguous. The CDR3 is CATSRDMKALDTQYF. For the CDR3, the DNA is TGTGCCACCAGCAGAGATATGAAGGCCTTGGATACGCAGTATTTT.